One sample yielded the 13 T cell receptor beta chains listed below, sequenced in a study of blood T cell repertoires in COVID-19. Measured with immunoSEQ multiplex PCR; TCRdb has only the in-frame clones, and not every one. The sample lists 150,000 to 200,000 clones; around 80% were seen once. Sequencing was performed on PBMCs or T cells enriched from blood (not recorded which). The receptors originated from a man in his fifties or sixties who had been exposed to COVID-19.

DNA for the CDR3: TGTGCCAGTAGTACCACCGACAGGGGATACCAGCCCCAGCATTTT. Residues: CASSTTDRGYQPQHF. The chain links TRBV19 to TRBJ1-5; 8 bases line up with TRBD1. Trimming took 4 bases from V and 7 from J; bases not matched to a gene: 9. CDR3 size: 15 residues. Germline loops: CDR1 LNHDA, CDR2 SQIVND (reference sequence).

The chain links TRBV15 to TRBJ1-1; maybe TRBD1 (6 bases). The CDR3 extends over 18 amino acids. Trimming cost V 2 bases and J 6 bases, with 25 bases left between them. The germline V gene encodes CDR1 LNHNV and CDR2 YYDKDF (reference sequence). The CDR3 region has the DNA TGTGCCACCAGCAGACTCCCAACCCTACAGGGAAGAGACGCTGAAGCTTTCTTT. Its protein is CATSRLPTLQGRDAEAFF. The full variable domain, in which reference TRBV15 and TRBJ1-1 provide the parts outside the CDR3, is DAMVIQNPRYQVTQFGKPVTLSCSQTLNHNVMYWYQQKSSQAPKLLFHYYDKDFNNEADTPDNFQSRRPNTSFCFLDIRSPGLGDTAMYLCATSRLPTLQGRDAEAFFGQGTRLTVV.

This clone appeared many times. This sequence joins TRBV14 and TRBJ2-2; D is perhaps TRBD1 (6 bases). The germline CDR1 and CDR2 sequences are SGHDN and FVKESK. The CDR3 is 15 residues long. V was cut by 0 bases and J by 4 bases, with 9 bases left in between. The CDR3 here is CASSQEGRGTGELFF. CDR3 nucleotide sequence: TGTGCCAGCAGCCAAGAGGGCAGGGGCACCGGGGAGCTGTTTTTT.

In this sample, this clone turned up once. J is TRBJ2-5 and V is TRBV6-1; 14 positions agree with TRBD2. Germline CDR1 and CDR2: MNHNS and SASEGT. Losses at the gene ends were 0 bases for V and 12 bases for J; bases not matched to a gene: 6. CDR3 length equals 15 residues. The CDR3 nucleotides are TGTGCCAGCAGTGAAGCTGGGACTAGCGGGAGAAGAGAGTACTTC. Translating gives CASSEAGTSGRREYF.

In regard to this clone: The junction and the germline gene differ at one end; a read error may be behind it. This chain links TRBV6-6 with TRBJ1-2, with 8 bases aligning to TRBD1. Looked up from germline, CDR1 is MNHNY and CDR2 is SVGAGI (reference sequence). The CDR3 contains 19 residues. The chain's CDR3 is CASSYYQGPGGRGQSGYTF. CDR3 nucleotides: TGTGCCAGCAGCTACTACCAAGGGCCAGGGGGCCGGGGTCAATCTGGCTACACCTTC.

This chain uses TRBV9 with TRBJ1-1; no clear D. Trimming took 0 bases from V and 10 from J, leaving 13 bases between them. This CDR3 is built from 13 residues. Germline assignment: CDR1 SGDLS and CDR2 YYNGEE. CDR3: CASSVGLEGGAFF. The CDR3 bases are TGTGCCAGCAGCGTAGGACTTGAGGGAGGAGCTTTCTTT.

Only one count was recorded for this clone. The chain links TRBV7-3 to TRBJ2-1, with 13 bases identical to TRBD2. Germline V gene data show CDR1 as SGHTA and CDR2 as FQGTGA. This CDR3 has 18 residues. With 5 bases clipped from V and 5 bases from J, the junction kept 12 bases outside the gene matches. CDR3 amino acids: CASSPGLAGEVGDNEQFF. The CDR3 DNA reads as TGTGCCAGCAGCCCCGGACTAGCGGGAGAAGTAGGAGACAATGAGCAGTTCTTC.

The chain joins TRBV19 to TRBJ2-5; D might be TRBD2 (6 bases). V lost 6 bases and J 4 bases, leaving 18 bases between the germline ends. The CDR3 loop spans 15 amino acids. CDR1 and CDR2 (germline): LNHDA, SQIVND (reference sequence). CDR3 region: CASSPGTGGRETQYF. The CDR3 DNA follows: TGTGCCAGTAGCCCCGGGACCGGGGGACGAGAGACCCAGTACTTC.

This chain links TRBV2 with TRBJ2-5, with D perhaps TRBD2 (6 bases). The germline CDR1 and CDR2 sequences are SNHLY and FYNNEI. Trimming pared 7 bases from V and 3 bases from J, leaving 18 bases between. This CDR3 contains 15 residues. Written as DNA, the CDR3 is TGTGCCAGCACCGGCAGAGGGAGGATGGAAGAGACCCAGTACTTC. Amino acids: CASTGRGRMEETQYF.

The CDR3 sequence is CASSRGDTRYEQYF. The CDR3 nucleotides are TGTGCCAGCAGCCGGGGGGACACCCGCTACGAGCAGTACTTC. V is TRBV9 and J is TRBJ2-7; a weak D match, TRBD2 (7 bases). V was cut by 4 bases and J by 3 bases, with 14 bases left in between. The CDR3 extends over 14 amino acids. The germline gives CDR1 SGDLS, CDR2 YYNGEE.

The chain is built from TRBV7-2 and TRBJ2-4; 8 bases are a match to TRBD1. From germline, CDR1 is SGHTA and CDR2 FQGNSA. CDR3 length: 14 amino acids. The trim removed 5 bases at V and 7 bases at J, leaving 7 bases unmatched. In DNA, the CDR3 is TGTGCCAGCAGCCTGACAGGGGTTGGGAACATTCAGTACTTC. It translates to CASSLTGVGNIQYF.

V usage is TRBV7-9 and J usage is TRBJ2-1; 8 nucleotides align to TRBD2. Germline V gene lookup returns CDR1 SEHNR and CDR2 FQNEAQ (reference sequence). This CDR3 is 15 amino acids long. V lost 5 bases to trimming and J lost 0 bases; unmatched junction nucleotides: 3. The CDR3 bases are TGTGCCAGCAGCAAAAGCGGGAGCTCCTACAATGAGCAGTTCTTC. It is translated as CASSKSGSSYNEQFF. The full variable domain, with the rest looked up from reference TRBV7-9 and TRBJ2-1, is DTGVSQNPRHKITKRGQNVTFRCDPISEHNRLYWYRQTLGQGPEFLTYFQNEAQLEKSRLLSDRFSAERPKGSFSTLEIQRTEQGDSAMYLCASSKSGSSYNEQFFGPGTRLTVL.

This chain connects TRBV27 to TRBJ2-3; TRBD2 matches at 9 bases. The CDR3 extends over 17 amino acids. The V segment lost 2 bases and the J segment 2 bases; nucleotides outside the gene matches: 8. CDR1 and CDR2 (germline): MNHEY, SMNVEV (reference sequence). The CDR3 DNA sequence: TGTGCCAGCAGTTTAATGGGGCTAGCGGGGCCCACAGATACGCAGTATTTT. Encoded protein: CASSLMGLAGPTDTQYF.